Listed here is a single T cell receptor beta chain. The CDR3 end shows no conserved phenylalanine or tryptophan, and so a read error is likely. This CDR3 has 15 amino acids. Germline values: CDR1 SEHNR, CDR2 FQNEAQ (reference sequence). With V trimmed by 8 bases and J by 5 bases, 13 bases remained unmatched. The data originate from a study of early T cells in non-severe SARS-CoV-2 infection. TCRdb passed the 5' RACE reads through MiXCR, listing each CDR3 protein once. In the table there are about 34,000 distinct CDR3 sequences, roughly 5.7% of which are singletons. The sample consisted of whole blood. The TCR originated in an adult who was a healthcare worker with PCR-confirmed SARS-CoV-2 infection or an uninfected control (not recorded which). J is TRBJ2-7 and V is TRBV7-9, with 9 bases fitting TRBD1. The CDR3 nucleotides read TGTGCCAGCCGATTGCCGGGACAGGGTAGCAACGAGCAGTACTCC. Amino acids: CASRLPGQGSNEQYS.